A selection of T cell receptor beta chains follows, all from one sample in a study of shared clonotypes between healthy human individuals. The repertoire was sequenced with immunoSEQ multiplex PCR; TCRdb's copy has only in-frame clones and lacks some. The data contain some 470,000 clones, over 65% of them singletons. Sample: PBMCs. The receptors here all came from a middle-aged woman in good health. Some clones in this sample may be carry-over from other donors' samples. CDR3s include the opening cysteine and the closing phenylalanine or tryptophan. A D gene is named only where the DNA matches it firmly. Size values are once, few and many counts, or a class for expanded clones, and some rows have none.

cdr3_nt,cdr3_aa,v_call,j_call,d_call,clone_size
TGTGCCAGCAGACAGGATTCACCCCTCCACTTT,CASRQDSPLHF,TRBV25-1,TRBJ1-6,.,.
TGTGCCAGCAGTTTGGGGGGATTCGGGGAAAAACTGTTTTTT,CASSLGGFGEKLFF,TRBV6-5,TRBJ1-4,.,once
TGCGCCAGCAGCTCGGGACTAGCTGTTGGGCGGGCAGAGACCCAGTACTTC,CASSSGLAVGRAETQYF,TRBV5-1,TRBJ2-5,TRBD2,.
TGTGCCAGCATTCGCGACAGGGAGGGAAACATTCAGTACTTC,CASIRDREGNIQYF,TRBV2,TRBJ2-4,.,.
TGCGCCAGCAGCTCCACGGGCAGAAATGAGCAGTTCTTC,CASSSTGRNEQFF,TRBV5-1,TRBJ2-1,.,.
TGTGCCAGCAGTACAGAGACACGGGCGAACACTGAAGCTTTCTTT,CASSTETRANTEAFF,TRBV6-1,TRBJ1-1,.,.
TGTGCCAGCAGCGACTGGACAGGGGCTGGCTACACCTTC,CASSDWTGAGYTF,TRBV7-3,TRBJ1-2,TRBD1,.
TGCGCCAGCAGCCCCCTAGGGGCCGGGGAGCTGTTTTTT,CASSPLGAGELFF,TRBV5-1,TRBJ2-2,.,.
TGTGCCAGCAGCGTAGATGAGGGCAAAGGGAATGAGCAGTTCTTC,CASSVDEGKGNEQFF,TRBV9,TRBJ2-1,.,.
TGTGCCAGCAGTTCCCCCGGGGGGGTGGGGAACTATGGCTACACCTTC,CASSSPGGVGNYGYTF,TRBV28,TRBJ1-2,.,.
TGTGCCAGCAGCTTGTACGGGAGGGCCTATACCGGGGAGCTGTTTTTT,CASSLYGRAYTGELFF,TRBV5-8,TRBJ2-2,TRBD2,.
TGTGCCAGCAGCCCCGGGGGGACAGGTTCGAACACCGGGGAGCTGTTTTTT,CASSPGGTGSNTGELFF,TRBV7-6,TRBJ2-2,.,.
TGTGCCAGCAGTACCCAGACAGGGAGGTTTTTAGAGACCCAGTACTTC,CASSTQTGRFLETQYF,TRBV27,TRBJ2-5,.,once
TGCGCCAGCAGCCCCCCAGAGGGCAGGACGAACACTGAAGCTTTCTTT,CASSPPEGRTNTEAFF,TRBV4-1,TRBJ1-1,.,few
TGTGCCTGGAGTGTAAAGTCCGTAGGTACGCAGTATTTT,CAWSVKSVGTQYF,TRBV30,TRBJ2-3,.,.
TGTGCCAGCAGCTTAGGGGATACGGTATGGGGGAACACTGAAGCTTTCTTT,CASSLGDTVWGNTEAFF,TRBV11-1,TRBJ1-1,.,.
TGTGCCAGCAGTGGACTACGGACAGTCGATCAGCCCCAGCATTTT,CASSGLRTVDQPQHF,TRBV2,TRBJ1-5,.,.
TGTGCCATCAGTCAGGACACCTCAGGCACCCAGTACTTC,CAISQDTSGTQYF,TRBV10-3,TRBJ2-5,.,many
TGTGCCAGCAGCCTAGGTGGGGCACGGAGCACAGATGCGCAGTATTTT,CASSLGGARSTDAQYF,TRBV7-9,TRBJ2-3,.,.
TGTGCCAGCAGTGAGGCCCTAGCGGGAGTGTTGTATACGCAGTATTTT,CASSEALAGVLYTQYF,TRBV6-1,TRBJ2-3,TRBD2,.
TGTGCCAGCAACCTCGGACAGACAGAGACCCAGTACTTC,CASNLGQTETQYF,TRBV11-2,TRBJ2-5,.,.
TGCGCCAGCAGCCAAGATCGTCTAGCGGGCTACGAGCAGTACTTC,CASSQDRLAGYEQYF,TRBV4-1,TRBJ2-7,TRBD2,once
TGTGCCATCAGTGAGTCGAGTAGCACAGATACGCAGTATTTT,CAISESSSTDTQYF,TRBV10-3,TRBJ2-3,.,few
TGTGCCAGCAGCAGTGGGGACGGAAGAAACTACGAGCAGTACTTC,CASSSGDGRNYEQYF,TRBV7-6,TRBJ2-7,.,.